This TCR beta chain was captured by sequencing in a study of control samples from healthy donors and cancer patients. Using immunoSEQ multiplex PCR, the repertoire was profiled, and TCRdb retains in-frame clones only, with some absent. The data contain 150,000 or so clones, around 92% of them singletons. CDR3 length: 14 amino acids. V shed 5 bases and J shed 2 bases, with 13 bases lying between them. Germline CDR1 reads MNHEY; CDR2 reads SMNVEV (reference sequence). The V call is TRBV27, the J call TRBJ2-7; D could derive from TRBD1 or TRBD2 (5 bases each). The TCR sequence derives from a woman in her 50s in good health. The sequencing sample was made of blood. CDR3 DNA: TGTGCCAGCAGTCGCGTTCTGGGGGCCTACGAGCAGTACTTC. Its translation is CASSRVLGAYEQYF.